This T cell receptor beta chain was captured by sequencing in a study of T cells in Graves' hyperthyroidism and ophthalmopathy. This clonotype was detected ten times or more. RNA transcripts gave rise to amplified TCR beta CDR3 regions. TCR CDR3 regions were first amplified by RT-PCR with HTBI primers. Using its own MiXCR run on the multiplex PCR reads, TCRdb lists one record per CDR3 protein. This sample has 500,000 to 800,000 distinct CDR3 sequences; more than 12% occur once, and the top ten carry roughly an eighth. V lost 3 bases, J lost 3 bases, and 7 bases stayed unmatched. There are 15 residues in the CDR3.

The sequence came from a woman between 45 and 65 years old with Graves' ophthalmopathy. Sample: blood. The chain carries TRBV12-3 or TRBV12-4 and TRBJ2-7; 8 bases match TRBD2. The CDR3 here is CASSFGGRPHYEQYF. The DNA for the CDR3 is TGTGCCAGCAGTTTTGGCGGGAGGCCCCACTACGAGCAGTACTTC.